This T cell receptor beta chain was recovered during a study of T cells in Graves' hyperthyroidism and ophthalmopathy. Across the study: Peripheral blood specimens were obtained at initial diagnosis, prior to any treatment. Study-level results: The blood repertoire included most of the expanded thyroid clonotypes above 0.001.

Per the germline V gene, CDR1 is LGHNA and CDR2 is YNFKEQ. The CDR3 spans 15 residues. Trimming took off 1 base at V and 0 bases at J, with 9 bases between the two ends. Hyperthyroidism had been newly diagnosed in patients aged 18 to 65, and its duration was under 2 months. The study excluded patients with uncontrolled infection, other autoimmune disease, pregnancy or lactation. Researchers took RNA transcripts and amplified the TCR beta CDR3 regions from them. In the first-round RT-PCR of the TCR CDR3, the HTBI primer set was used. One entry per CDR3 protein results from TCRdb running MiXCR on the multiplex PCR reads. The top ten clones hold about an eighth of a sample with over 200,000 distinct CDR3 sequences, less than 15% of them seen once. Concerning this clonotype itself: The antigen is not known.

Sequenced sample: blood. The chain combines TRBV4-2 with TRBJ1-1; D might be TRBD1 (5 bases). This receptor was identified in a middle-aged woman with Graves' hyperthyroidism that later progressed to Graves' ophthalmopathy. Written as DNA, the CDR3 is TGTGCCAGCAGCCAAGCAGGGTTGGTGAACACTGAAGCTTTCTTT. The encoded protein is CASSQAGLVNTEAFF.